This T cell receptor delta chain is from a study of gamma-delta chains in newborns, infants, children. V was clipped by 1 base and J by 3 bases; unmatched bases: 8. Germline V gene sequence: CDR1 GEAIGNYY, CDR2 EKD. The CDR3 length is 17 residues. In its sample, this clone is medium-sized. Different DNA sequences within this sample yield the same CDR3. TCRdb re-processed the reads via CATT. The sample includes about 8,500 delta-chain clones, under 3.5% seen only once; the top ten take roughly 17%. The TCR was taken from a child who was a newborn, infant or young child, either healthy, febrile or measles-vaccinated (not recorded which). This chain links TRDV2 with TRDJ2; the match to TRDD3 covers 9 bases. Input material: blood. DNA of the CDR3: TGTGCCTGTGACACTGTACTGGGGGACCCCCTGACAGCACAACTCTTCTTT. Translated, it gives CACDTVLGDPLTAQLFF.